Listed below are T cell receptor beta chains from one sample, sequenced in a study of cytomegalovirus exposure and HLA in healthy donors. The protocol was immunoSEQ multiplex PCR, while the TCRdb copy is restricted to in-frame clones and leaves out a portion. Seen here are hundreds of thousands of clones, 82% observed once, and the top ten hold 6%. Sequenced sample: PBMCs. Receptor source: a man aged 40-55 years in good health and CMV-seropositive. Each CDR3 is given with its conserved first and last residue. The D gene is left open where the match is weak. Some rows have no size entry. The others give once, few or many, or a class for an expanded clone.

abundance,d_gene,v_gene,j_gene,CDR3nt,CDR3aa
.,.,TRBV28,TRBJ2-3,TGTGCCAGCAGTGGAGGAGCAGATACGCAGTATTTT,CASSGGADTQYF
once,.,TRBV6-5,TRBJ2-7,TGTGCCAGCAGTTACTCGAGGGGGTCCAAATACGAGCAGTACTTC,CASSYSRGSKYEQYF
.,TRBD1,TRBV28,TRBJ1-3,TGTGCCAGCAGGGGACAGCTTATATACTCTGGAAACACCATATATTTT,CASRGQLIYSGNTIYF
few,.,TRBV11-2,TRBJ2-5,TGTGCCAGCAGCTTAGATCTCGCAGGGTACCAAGAGACCCAGTACTTC,CASSLDLAGYQETQYF
.,TRBD2,TRBV27,TRBJ2-1,TGTGCCAGCAGTTTATCAGCGGGGGCCGACTACAATGAGCAGTTCTTC,CASSLSAGADYNEQFF
.,TRBD2,TRBV9,TRBJ2-1,TGTGCCAGCAGCGTAACGGGGACTAGCGGGTCTTACAATGAGCAGTTCTTC,CASSVTGTSGSYNEQFF
.,.,TRBV14,TRBJ2-3,TGTGCCAGCAGCCAAACCAGGGGGGAGATCGCGGATACGCAGTATTTT,CASSQTRGEIADTQYF
.,TRBD1,TRBV27,TRBJ1-5,TGTGCCAGCGCTCCGGGACAGGTCAATCAGCCCCAGCATTTT,CASAPGQVNQPQHF
.,.,TRBV6-5,TRBJ1-3,TGTGCCAGCACCCCACAGGGCTCTGGAAACACCATATATTTT,CASTPQGSGNTIYF
once,.,TRBV29-1,TRBJ1-5,TGCAGCGTTGAAGGAGTTACAGGGCCCGAGGATCAGCCCCAGCATTTT,CSVEGVTGPEDQPQHF
few,.,TRBV19,TRBJ1-5,TGTGCCAGTAACGGGGGGAGCAATCAGCCCCAGCATTTT,CASNGGSNQPQHF
few,.,TRBV7-2,TRBJ2-1,TGTGCCAGCAGCTTAGAGCAGGGTTCTCACAATGAGCAGTTCTTC,CASSLEQGSHNEQFF
.,TRBD2,TRBV11-2,TRBJ2-7,TGTGCCAGCAGGCCTTCCCCCTTACTAGCGATCGCCTACGAGCAGTACTTC,CASRPSPLLAIAYEQYF
.,TRBD1,TRBV5-6,TRBJ1-2,TGTGCCAGCAGCTTGACTGACAGGGGGCCGAATGGCTACACCTTC,CASSLTDRGPNGYTF
.,TRBD2,TRBV15,TRBJ2-5,TGTGCCACCAGCAGAGATCCCCCAGGCCTAGCGGGAGCTATCCAGACCCAGTACTTC,CATSRDPPGLAGAIQTQYF
.,.,TRBV10-3,TRBJ2-2,TGTGCCTCACGGAGGGGAGCCGGGGAGCTGTTTTTT,CASRRGAGELFF
.,TRBD1,TRBV10-3,TRBJ2-3,TGTGCCACCTCGCCAGGGACAGGTGGCACAGATACGCAGTATTTT,CATSPGTGGTDTQYF
.,.,TRBV4-1,TRBJ2-7,TGCGCCAGCAGCCAAGCTTCCGGGACACAGTTCTACGAGCAGTACTTC,CASSQASGTQFYEQYF
.,TRBD2,TRBV15,TRBJ2-1,TGTGCCACCAGCAGATCTCGGGGGACTAGCGGGAGTCCCAATGAGCAGTTCTTC,CATSRSRGTSGSPNEQFF
.,TRBD1,TRBV5-1,TRBJ1-3,TGCGCCAGCAGCTTGGGGGGGACAGCGATTGGAAACACCATATATTTT,CASSLGGTAIGNTIYF
.,TRBD1,TRBV19,TRBJ2-6,TGTGCCAGTAAGGAAACAGGGGGGCGGAGGCCTGGGGCCAACGTCCTGACTTTC,CASKETGGRRPGANVLTF
.,.,TRBV6-1,TRBJ1-5,TGTGCCAGCACGGTGAGGTTCGCGGAGAGGCAGCCCCAGCATTTT,CASTVRFAERQPQHF
.,.,TRBV29-1,TRBJ2-1,TGCAGCGGCACAGGGTACAATGAGCAGTTCTTC,CSGTGYNEQFF
.,.,TRBV5-1,TRBJ1-1,TGCGCCAGCAGCTTAATGGTTCAGGGCACTGAAGCTTTCTTT,CASSLMVQGTEAFF
few,TRBD1,TRBV6-5,TRBJ1-1,TGTGCCACCCATATGCCGGGACAGCCTTGGGCTGAAGCTTTCTTT,CATHMPGQPWAEAFF
.,.,TRBV6-1,TRBJ2-3,TGTGCCAGCGGTGAAGTGTCGGATACGCAGTATTTT,CASGEVSDTQYF
.,.,TRBV5-6,TRBJ1-1,TGTGCCAGCAGCTTGGGGAGGACGGGGGAAGCTTTCTTT,CASSLGRTGEAFF
.,TRBD1,TRBV5-6,TRBJ1-5,TGTGCCAGCAGCTACGACAGGGGGCGCCAGCCCCAGCATTTT,CASSYDRGRQPQHF
.,.,TRBV19,TRBJ2-1,TGTGCCAGTTCCTGGAGGAGCTCCTACAATGAGCAGTTCTTC,CASSWRSSYNEQFF
.,TRBD1,TRBV11-2,TRBJ1-2,TGTGCCAGCAGCTTGGGACAGGGCTCTAACTATGGCTACACCTTC,CASSLGQGSNYGYTF
.,.,TRBV19,TRBJ2-4,TGTGCCAGTAGTATAGCCGCTCAAATCGCAAACGGGGCCAAAAACATTCAGTACTTC,CASSIAAQIANGAKNIQYF
.,.,TRBV4-1,TRBJ2-1,TGCGCCAGCAGCCCCCGGACTACCTTAGGCTCCTACAATGAGCAGTTCTTC,CASSPRTTLGSYNEQFF
.,TRBD2,TRBV18,TRBJ2-7,TGTGCCAGCTCACCCGGCGGGAGTTACGAGCAGTACTTC,CASSPGGSYEQYF
.,.,TRBV19,TRBJ1-1,TGTGCCAGTAGTATCGGAGCTACTGAAGCTTTCTTT,CASSIGATEAFF
.,.,TRBV9,TRBJ1-4,TGTGCCAGCAGCGGATCCGTGGGAGGCGAAAAACTGTTTTTT,CASSGSVGGEKLFF
.,.,TRBV7-9,TRBJ2-7,TGTGCCAGCAGCAAACTCCCCTTACCTCTCGAGCAGTACTTC,CASSKLPLPLEQYF
.,.,TRBV18,TRBJ2-3,TGTGCCAGCTCACCAGGGCAGGGGACCGATACGCAGTATTTT,CASSPGQGTDTQYF
.,TRBD2,TRBV27,TRBJ2-1,TGTGCCAGCAGGCCTTTACTAGCGGGCTCCGACAATGAGCAGTTCTTC,CASRPLLAGSDNEQFF
.,TRBD1,TRBV4-2,TRBJ1-2,TGTGCCAGCAGGAGCGACAGGGTGGGGTATGGCTACACCTTC,CASRSDRVGYGYTF
.,TRBD2,TRBV13,TRBJ2-5,TGTGCCAGCAGCACGACTAGCGGAGAACAAGAGACCCAGTACTTC,CASSTTSGEQETQYF
.,TRBD1,TRBV7-2,TRBJ2-7,TGTGCCAGCAGCCGGGACAGGAGCTCCTACGAGCAGTACTTC,CASSRDRSSYEQYF
.,TRBD1,TRBV19,TRBJ1-5,TGTGCCAGTAGTATTACCAGGGGGGCTCAGCCCCAGCATTTT,CASSITRGAQPQHF